The source of this T cell receptor (beta chain) is a study of kidney transplant recipient with SARS-CoV-2 infection. This clonotype was observed many times. TCRdb fed the reads into MiXCR, producing one record per CDR3 protein. The sample gives fewer than 250,000 distinct CDR3 sequences, more than 25% of which show up once; 6% to 8.5% is in the top ten. The germline V gene encodes CDR1 PRHDT and CDR2 FYEKMQ (reference sequence). This CDR3 has 13 amino acids. The V and J ends lost 5 bases and 7 bases respectively, with 14 bases between them. The TCR originated in a male patient aged 25 to 39 who had COVID-19 and was a kidney transplant recipient. Some T cells could come from the graft donor. V usage is TRBV13 and J usage is TRBJ2-5, with a tentative D call TRBD2 (6 bases). The source was a blood sample, collected at baseline and around day 110 from a kidney transplant recipient. The CDR3 spells CASSPQSRGTQYF. The CDR3 DNA is TGTGCCAGCAGCCCCCAGTCGCGGGGGACCCAGTACTTC. The variable domain in full, completed from reference TRBV13 and TRBJ2-5, reads AAGVIQSPRHLIKEKRETATLKCYPIPRHDTVYWYQQGPGQDPQFLISFYEKMQSDKGSIPDRFSAQQFSDYHSELNMSSLELGDSALYFCASSPQSRGTQYFGPGTRLLVL.